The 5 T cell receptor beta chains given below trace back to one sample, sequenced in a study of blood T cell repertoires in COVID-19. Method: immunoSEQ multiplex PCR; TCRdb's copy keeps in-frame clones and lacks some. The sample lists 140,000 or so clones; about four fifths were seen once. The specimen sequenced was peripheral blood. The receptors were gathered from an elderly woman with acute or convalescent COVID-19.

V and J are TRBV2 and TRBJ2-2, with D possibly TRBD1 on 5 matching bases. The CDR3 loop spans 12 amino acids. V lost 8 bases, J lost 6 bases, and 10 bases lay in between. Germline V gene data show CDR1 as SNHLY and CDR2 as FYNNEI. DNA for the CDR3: TGTGCCAGCGATTTAGGGGCCGGGGAGCTGTTTTTT. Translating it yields CASDLGAGELFF.

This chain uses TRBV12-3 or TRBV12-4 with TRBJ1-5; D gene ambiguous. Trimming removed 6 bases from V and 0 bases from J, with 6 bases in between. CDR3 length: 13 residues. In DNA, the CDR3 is TGTGCCAGCAGCTTCGGTAGCAATCAGCCCCAGCATTTT. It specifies CASSFGSNQPQHF.

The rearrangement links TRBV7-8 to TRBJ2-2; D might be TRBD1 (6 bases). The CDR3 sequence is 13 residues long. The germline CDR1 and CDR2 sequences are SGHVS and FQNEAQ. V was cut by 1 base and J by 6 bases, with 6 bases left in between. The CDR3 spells CASSLDRAGELFF. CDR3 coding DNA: TGTGCCAGCAGCTTAGACAGGGCCGGGGAGCTGTTTTTT.

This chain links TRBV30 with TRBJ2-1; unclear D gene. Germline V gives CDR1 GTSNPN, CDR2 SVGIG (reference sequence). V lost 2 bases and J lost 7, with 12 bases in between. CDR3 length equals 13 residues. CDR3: CAWSRRFGNEQFF. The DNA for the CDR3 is TGTGCCTGGAGTAGGCGGTTTGGGAATGAGCAGTTCTTC.

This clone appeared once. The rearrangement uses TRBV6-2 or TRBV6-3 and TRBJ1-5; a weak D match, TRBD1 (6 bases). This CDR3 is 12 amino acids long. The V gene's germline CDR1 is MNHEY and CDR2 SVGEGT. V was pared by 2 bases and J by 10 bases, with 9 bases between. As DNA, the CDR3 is TGTGCCAGCAGTTACGACAGGATTCCCCAGCATTTT. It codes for CASSYDRIPQHF.